This section outlines one TCR beta chain sequence together with its context. This entry comes from a study of blood T cell repertoires in COVID-19. Overall study: Some COVID-19 samples were acute and others convalescent; all came from the United States, Italy and Spain. PBMCs, B-cell-depleted T cells, or T cells were the source of the cDNA or gDNA that made up the material.

Original handling: Cell counts per sample came from amplifying reference gene primers. Here immunoSEQ multiplex PCR was the method, and the copy in TCRdb shows in-frame clones only, minus some. D and trimming come from the DNA, and the V and J calls and clone size come from that table. The repertoire holds about 87,000 clones, roughly 87% seen once, with 5% to 5.5% in the top ten. This CDR3 contains 16 residues. The V end lost 0 bases, the J end lost 3 bases, and 12 bases lay between the germline ends. Germline loops: CDR1 KGHDR, CDR2 SFDVKD. J is TRBJ2-3 and V is TRBV24-1, with a weak D call TRBD2 (6 bases). The receptor was derived from an elderly woman with active COVID-19. The material sequenced was peripheral blood. The CDR3 DNA follows: TGTGCCACCAGTGATTTGCTAGGCGGGGATACAGATACGCAGTATTTT. Amino acids: CATSDLLGGDTDTQYF.